The 10 T cell receptor beta chains presented below share a single source sample, sequenced in a study of blood T cell repertoires in COVID-19. Here immunoSEQ multiplex PCR was the method, and the copy in TCRdb shows in-frame clones only, minus some. There are about 130,000 clones in the sample; around three quarters occur only once, and approximately 11% lies in the top ten. Sequenced sample: peripheral blood. The receptors were sampled from a human donor in a cohort sampled during active COVID-19.

The chain links TRBV28 to TRBJ1-1; D uncertain. Germline V CDR1 and CDR2: MDHEN, SYDVKM. Trimming took off 3 bases at V and 7 bases at J, with 15 bases between the two ends. This CDR3 spans 14 amino acids. For the CDR3, the DNA is TGTGCCAGCAGTTTCGGGGTTAGTTATGGTGAAGCTTTCTTT. It codes for CASSFGVSYGEAFF. The whole variable domain, filled in from reference TRBV28 and TRBJ1-1, reads DVKVTQSSRYLVKRTGEKVFLECVQDMDHENMFWYRQDPGLGLRLIYFSYDVKMKEKGDIPEGYSVSREKKERFSLILESASTNQTSMYLCASSFGVSYGEAFFGQGTRLTVV.

This clone occurred a few times. The chain recombines TRBV19 with TRBJ1-1; a possible D gene is TRBD1 (5 bases). Germline CDR1 LNHDA, CDR2 SQIVND (reference sequence). The CDR3 sequence is 16 residues long. V shed 2 bases and J shed 0 bases, with 13 bases lying between them. This chain's CDR3 is CASSIPWGGVNTEAFF. CDR3 DNA: TGTGCCAGTAGTATACCGTGGGGCGGAGTGAACACTGAAGCTTTCTTT. Full variable domain (rest looked up from reference TRBV19 and TRBJ1-1): DGGITQSPKYLFRKEGQNVTLSCEQNLNHDAMYWYRQDPGQGLRLIYYSQIVNDFQKGDIAEGYSVSREKKESFPLTVTSAQKNPTAFYLCASSIPWGGVNTEAFFGQGTRLTVV.

This clone was seen a handful of times. This chain connects TRBV2 to TRBJ2-1, with TRBD2 matching 8 bases. V was pared by 0 bases and J by 4 bases, with 8 bases of the junction left unmatched. The CDR3 is 17 residues long. The germline CDR1 and CDR2 sequences are SNHLY and FYNNEI. The CDR3 protein is CASSEATGGVLYNEQFF. CDR3 bases: TGTGCCAGCAGTGAAGCGACGGGGGGGGTTTTATACAATGAGCAGTTCTTC.

This chain links TRBV4-1 with TRBJ2-7, with TRBD1 matching over 7 bases. Trimming cost V 3 bases and J 4 bases; bases outside gene matches: 12. Looked up from germline, CDR1 is MGHRA and CDR2 is YSYEKL. This CDR3 comprises 16 residues. The CDR3 loop reads CASSQSDRVRQYEQYF. The CDR3 DNA reads as TGCGCCAGCAGCCAGTCCGACAGGGTGCGTCAATACGAGCAGTACTTC.

V gene TRBV11-2 combines with J gene TRBJ1-2; D is uncertain. Trimming left V 4 bases short and J 12 bases short, with 15 bases between. CDR1 and CDR2 (germline): SGHAT, FQNNGV. The CDR3 spans 12 residues. The CDR3 sequence: CASSSTRGINTF. The CDR3 DNA is TGTGCCAGCAGCTCCACCAGAGGGATAAACACCTTC.

This clone has only a few counts. The V and J genes are TRBV7-9 and TRBJ1-4; D perhaps matches TRBD1 (6 bases). Germline-derived CDR1 and CDR2 are SEHNR and FQNEAQ (reference sequence). Trimming stripped 6 bases from V and 8 bases from J, with 10 bases between. CDR3 length equals 12 residues. The CDR3 sequence: CASSFTGEKLFF. CDR3 DNA sequence: TGTGCCAGCAGTTTTACAGGGGAAAAACTGTTTTTT.

This clone was found a few times. This rearrangement joins TRBV5-4 to TRBJ1-1; D not certain. Looked up from germline, CDR1 is SGHNT and CDR2 is YYREEE (reference sequence). The CDR3 covers 13 residues. Trimming removed 4 bases at V and 1 base at J, with 8 bases between. The CDR3 here is CASSVSANTEAFF. The CDR3 coding sequence is TGTGCCAGCAGCGTTAGCGCGAACACTGAAGCTTTCTTT.

The chain recombines TRBV4-2 with TRBJ2-1; 13 bases agree with TRBD2. There are 17 residues in the CDR3. Per germline, CDR1 LGHNA and CDR2 YNFKEQ. The V and J ends lost 0 bases and 4 bases, in that order; junction bases with no gene match: 3. The CDR3 sequence: CASSQEGTSGAYNEQFF. The CDR3 DNA reads as TGTGCCAGCAGCCAAGAAGGGACTAGCGGGGCGTACAATGAGCAGTTCTTC.

This clone was detected a few times. The V call is TRBV6-2 or TRBV6-3, the J call TRBJ1-6; D uncertain. Trimming shortened V by 0 bases and J by 10 bases, and 13 bases separated the two germline ends. This CDR3 has 15 amino acids. CDR1 is MNHEY and CDR2 is SVGEGT in the germline V gene. The chain's CDR3 is CASSYSAVPGSPLHF. CDR3 DNA: TGTGCCAGCAGTTACTCCGCGGTCCCCGGGTCACCCCTCCACTTT.

The chain employs TRBV20-1 and TRBJ2-7; 7 positions agree with TRBD1. V shed 3 bases, J shed 0 bases, and the junction held 11 bases outside the gene matches. Germline values: CDR1 DFQATT, CDR2 SNEGSKA (reference sequence). The CDR3 length is 16 residues. CDR3 DNA: TGCAGTGCTAGTCCGGGGACAGAAAAACCCTCCTACGAGCAGTACTTC. The encoded protein is CSASPGTEKPSYEQYF.